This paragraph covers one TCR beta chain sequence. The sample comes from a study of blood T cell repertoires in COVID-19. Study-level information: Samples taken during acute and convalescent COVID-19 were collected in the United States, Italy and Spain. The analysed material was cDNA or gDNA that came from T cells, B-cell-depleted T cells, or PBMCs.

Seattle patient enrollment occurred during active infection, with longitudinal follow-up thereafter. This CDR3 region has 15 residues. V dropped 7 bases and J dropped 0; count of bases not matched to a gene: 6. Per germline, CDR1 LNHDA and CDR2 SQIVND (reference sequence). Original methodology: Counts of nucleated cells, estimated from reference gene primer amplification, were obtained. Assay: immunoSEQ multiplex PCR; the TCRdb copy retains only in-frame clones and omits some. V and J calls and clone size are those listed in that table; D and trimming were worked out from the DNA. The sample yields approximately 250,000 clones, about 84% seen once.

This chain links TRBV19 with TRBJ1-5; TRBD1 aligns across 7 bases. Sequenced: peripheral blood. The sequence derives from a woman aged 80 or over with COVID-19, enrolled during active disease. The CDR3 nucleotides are TGTGCCAGTACCACCGGGACAGATAGCAATCAGCCCCAGCATTTT. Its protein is CASTTGTDSNQPQHF.